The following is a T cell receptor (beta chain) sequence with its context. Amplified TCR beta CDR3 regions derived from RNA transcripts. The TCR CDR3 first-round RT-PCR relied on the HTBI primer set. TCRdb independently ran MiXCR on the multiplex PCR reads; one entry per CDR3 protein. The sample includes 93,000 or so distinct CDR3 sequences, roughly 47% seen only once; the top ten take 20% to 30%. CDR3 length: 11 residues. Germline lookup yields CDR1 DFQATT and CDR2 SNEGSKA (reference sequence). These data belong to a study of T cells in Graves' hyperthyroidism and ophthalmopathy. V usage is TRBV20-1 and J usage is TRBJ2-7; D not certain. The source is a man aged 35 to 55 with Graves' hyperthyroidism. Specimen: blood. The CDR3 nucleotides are TGCACTTATCTAGGGTCATACGAGCAGTACTTC. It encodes CTYLGSYEQYF.